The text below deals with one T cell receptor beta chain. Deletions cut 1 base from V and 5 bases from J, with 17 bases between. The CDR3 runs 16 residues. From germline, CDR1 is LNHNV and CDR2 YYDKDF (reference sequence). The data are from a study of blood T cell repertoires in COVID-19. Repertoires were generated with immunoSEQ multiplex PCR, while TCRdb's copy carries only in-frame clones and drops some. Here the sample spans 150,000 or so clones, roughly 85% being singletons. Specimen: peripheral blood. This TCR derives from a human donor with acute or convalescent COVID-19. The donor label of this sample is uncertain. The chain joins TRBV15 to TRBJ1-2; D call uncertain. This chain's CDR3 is CATSRAREEERYGYTF. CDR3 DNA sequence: TGTGCCACCAGCAGAGCCAGAGAGGAGGAGCGTTATGGCTACACCTTC.